This T cell receptor (beta chain) was identified in a study of cytomegalovirus exposure and HLA in healthy donors. Trimming cost V 6 bases and J 3 bases; bases outside gene matches: 4. This CDR3 region has 14 residues. In germline, CDR1 is SEHNR, CDR2 FQNEAQ (reference sequence). The PCR made use of 60 Vbeta and 13 Jbeta primers. Under the authors' procedure: Among the unique TCR beta chains that a later analysis counted, about 81 million in all, roughly 9.9 million were shared. Using immunoSEQ multiplex PCR, the repertoire was profiled, and TCRdb retains in-frame clones only, with some absent. From that table come the V and J calls and clone size; the DNA was used to work out D and trimming. The table has 150,000 to 200,000 clones, around three quarters seen once.

Source material: PBMCs. This TCR was recovered from a woman aged 45 to 65 in good health and CMV-seronegative. The V call is TRBV7-9, the J call TRBJ2-3; TRBD1 matches 9 bases. CDR3 bases: TGTGCCAGCAGGAGGGACAGGGAGACAGATACGCAGTATTTT. Translation gives CASRRDRETDTQYF.